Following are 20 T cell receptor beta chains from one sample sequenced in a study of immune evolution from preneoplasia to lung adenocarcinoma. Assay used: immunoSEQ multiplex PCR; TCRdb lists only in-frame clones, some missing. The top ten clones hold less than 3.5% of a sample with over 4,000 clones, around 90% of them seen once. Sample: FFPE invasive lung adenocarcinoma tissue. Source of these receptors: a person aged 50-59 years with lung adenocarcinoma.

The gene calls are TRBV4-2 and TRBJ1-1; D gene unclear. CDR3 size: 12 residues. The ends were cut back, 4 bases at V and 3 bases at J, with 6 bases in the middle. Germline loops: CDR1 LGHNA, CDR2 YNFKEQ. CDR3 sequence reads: CASSPRDTEAFF. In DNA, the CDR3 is TGTGCCAGCAGCCCACGGGACACTGAAGCTTTCTTT.

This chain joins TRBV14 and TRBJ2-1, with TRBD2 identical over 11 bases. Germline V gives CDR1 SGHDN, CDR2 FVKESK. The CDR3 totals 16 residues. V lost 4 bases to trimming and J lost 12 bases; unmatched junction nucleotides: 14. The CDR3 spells CASSLKAGTSGPPQFF. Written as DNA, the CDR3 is TGTGCCAGCAGCCTCAAGGCCGGGACTAGCGGACCGCCGCAGTTCTTC. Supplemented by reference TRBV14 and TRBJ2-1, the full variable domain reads EAGVTQFPSHSVIEKGQTVTLRCDPISGHDNLYWYRRVMGKEIKFLLHFVKESKQDESGMPNNRFLAERTGGTYSTLKVQPAELEDSGVYFCASSLKAGTSGPPQFFGPGTRLTVL.

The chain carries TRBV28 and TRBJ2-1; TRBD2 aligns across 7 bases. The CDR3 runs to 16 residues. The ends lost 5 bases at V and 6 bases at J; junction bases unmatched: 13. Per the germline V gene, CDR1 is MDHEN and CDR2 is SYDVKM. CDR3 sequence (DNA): TGTGCCAGCAGTAGGCTGGCGGGAGTCTTCAGCAATGAGCAGTTCTTC. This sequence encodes CASSRLAGVFSNEQFF. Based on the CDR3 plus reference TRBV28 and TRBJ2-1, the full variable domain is DVKVTQSSRYLVKRTGEKVFLECVQDMDHENMFWYRQDPGLGLRLIYFSYDVKMKEKGDIPEGYSVSREKKERFSLILESASTNQTSMYLCASSRLAGVFSNEQFFGPGTRLTVL.

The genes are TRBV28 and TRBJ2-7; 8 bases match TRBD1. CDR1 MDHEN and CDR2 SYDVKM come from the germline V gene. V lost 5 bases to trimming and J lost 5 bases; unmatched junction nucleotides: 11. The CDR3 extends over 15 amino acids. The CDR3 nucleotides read TGTGCCAGCAGTCCCCCAGTCCAGGGGGCAGACGAGCAGTACTTC. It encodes CASSPPVQGADEQYF.

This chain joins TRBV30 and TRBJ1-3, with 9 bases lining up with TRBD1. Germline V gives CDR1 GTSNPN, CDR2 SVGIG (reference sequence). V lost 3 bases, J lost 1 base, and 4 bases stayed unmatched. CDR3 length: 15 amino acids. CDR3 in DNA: TGTGCCTGGAGACAGGGGGCGGCTTCTGGAAACACCATATATTTT. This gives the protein CAWRQGAASGNTIYF.

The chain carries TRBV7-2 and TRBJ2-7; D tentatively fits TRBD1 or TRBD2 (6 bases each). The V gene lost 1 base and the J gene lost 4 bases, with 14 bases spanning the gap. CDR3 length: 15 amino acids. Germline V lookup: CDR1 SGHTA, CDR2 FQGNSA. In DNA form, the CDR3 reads TGTGCCAGCAGCTTAGGGCGGGGAAGGGGGTACGAGCAGTACTTC. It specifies CASSLGRGRGYEQYF.

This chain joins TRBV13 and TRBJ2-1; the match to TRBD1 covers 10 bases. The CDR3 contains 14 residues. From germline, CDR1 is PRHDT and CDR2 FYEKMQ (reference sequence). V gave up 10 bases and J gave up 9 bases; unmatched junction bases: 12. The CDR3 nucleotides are TGTGCCAAAAACCGGGACAGGGGTAGTTTTGAGCAGTTCTTC. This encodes CAKNRDRGSFEQFF.

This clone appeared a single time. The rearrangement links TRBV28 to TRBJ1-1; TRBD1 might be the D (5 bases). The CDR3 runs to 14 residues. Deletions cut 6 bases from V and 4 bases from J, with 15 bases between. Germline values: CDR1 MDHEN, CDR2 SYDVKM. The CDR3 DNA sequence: TGTGCCAGCAGCCCCTGGGGCGAGGGCACTGAAGCTTTCTTT. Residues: CASSPWGEGTEAFF. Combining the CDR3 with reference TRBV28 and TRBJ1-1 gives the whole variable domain DVKVTQSSRYLVKRTGEKVFLECVQDMDHENMFWYRQDPGLGLRLIYFSYDVKMKEKGDIPEGYSVSREKKERFSLILESASTNQTSMYLCASSPWGEGTEAFFGQGTRLTVV.

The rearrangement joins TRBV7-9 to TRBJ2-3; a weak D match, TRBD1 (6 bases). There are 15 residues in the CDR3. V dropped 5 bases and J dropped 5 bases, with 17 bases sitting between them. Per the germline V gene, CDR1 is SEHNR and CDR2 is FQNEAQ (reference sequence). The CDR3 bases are TGTGCCAGCAGCCCCCGTGGACAGCCAGGAGATACGCAGTATTTT. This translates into CASSPRGQPGDTQYF.

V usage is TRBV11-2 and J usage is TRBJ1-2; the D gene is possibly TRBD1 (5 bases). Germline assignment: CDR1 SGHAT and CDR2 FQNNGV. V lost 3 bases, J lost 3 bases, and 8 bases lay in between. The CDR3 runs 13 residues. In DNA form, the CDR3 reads TGTGCCAGCAGCTTGGGGGGTCACTATGGCTACACCTTC. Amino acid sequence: CASSLGGHYGYTF. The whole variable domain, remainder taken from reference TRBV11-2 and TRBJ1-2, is EAGVAQSPRYKIIEKRQSVAFWCNPISGHATLYWYQQILGQGPKLLIQFQNNGVVDDSQLPKDRFSAERLKGVDSTLKIQPAKLEDSAVYLCASSLGGHYGYTFGSGTRLTVV.

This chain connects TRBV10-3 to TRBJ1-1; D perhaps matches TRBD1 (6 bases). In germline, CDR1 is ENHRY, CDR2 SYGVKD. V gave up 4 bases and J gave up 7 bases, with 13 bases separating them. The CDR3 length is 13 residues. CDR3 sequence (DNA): TGTGCCATCAGTGGCCCACAGGGAAGTGAAGCTTTCTTT. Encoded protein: CAISGPQGSEAFF.

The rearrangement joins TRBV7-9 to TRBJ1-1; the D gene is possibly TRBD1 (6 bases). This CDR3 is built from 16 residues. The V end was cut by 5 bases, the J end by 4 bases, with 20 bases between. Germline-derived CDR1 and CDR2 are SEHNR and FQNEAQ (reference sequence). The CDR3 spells CASSPMRGGVGTEAFF. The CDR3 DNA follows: TGTGCCAGCAGCCCGATGAGGGGGGGCGTTGGCACTGAAGCTTTCTTT. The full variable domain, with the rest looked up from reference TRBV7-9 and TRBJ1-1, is DTGVSQNPRHKITKRGQNVTFRCDPISEHNRLYWYRQTLGQGPEFLTYFQNEAQLEKSRLLSDRFSAERPKGSFSTLEIQRTEQGDSAMYLCASSPMRGGVGTEAFFGQGTRLTVV.

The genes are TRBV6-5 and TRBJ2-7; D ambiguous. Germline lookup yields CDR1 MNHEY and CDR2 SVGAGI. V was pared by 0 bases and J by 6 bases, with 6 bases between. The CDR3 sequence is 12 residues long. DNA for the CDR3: TGTGCCAGCAGTTACTCGGGCGGCGAGCAGTACTTC. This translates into CASSYSGGEQYF.

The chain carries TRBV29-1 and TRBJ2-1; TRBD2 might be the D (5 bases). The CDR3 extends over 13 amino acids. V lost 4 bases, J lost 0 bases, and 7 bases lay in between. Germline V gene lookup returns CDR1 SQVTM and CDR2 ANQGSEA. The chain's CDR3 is CSVGTVSYNEQFF. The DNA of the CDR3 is TGCAGCGTTGGGACTGTCTCCTACAATGAGCAGTTCTTC.

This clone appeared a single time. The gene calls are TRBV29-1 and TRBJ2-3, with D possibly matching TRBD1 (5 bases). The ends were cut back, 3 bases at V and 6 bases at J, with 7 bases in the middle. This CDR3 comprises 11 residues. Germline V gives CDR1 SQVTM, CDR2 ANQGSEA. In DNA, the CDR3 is TGCAGCGTTGACAGGGCCGATACGCAGTATTTT. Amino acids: CSVDRADTQYF.

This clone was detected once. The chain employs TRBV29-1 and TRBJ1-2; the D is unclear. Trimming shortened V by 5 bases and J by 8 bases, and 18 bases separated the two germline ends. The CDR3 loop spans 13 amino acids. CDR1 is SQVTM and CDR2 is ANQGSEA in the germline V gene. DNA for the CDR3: TGCAGCGTTTCAATAGGCACAGAACGAGGCTACACCTTC. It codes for CSVSIGTERGYTF.

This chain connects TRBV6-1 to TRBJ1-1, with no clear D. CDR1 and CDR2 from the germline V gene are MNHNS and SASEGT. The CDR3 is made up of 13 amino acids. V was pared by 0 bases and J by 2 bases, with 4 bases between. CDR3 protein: CASSEAENTEAFF. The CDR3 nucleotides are TGTGCCAGCAGTGAAGCGGAAAACACTGAAGCTTTCTTT.

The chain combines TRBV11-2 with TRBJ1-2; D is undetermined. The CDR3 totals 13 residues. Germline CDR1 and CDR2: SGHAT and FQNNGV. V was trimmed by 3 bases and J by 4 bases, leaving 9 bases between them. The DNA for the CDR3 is TGTGCCAGCAGCTTCTCCGGGTCCTATGGCTACACCTTC. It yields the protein CASSFSGSYGYTF. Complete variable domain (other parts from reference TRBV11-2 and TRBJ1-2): EAGVAQSPRYKIIEKRQSVAFWCNPISGHATLYWYQQILGQGPKLLIQFQNNGVVDDSQLPKDRFSAERLKGVDSTLKIQPAKLEDSAVYLCASSFSGSYGYTFGSGTRLTVV.

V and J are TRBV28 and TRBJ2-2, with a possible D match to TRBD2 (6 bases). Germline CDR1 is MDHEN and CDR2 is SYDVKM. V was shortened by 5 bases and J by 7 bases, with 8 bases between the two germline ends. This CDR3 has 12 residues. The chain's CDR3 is CASSGGYGELFF. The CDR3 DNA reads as TGTGCCAGCAGTGGAGGGTACGGGGAGCTGTTTTTT.

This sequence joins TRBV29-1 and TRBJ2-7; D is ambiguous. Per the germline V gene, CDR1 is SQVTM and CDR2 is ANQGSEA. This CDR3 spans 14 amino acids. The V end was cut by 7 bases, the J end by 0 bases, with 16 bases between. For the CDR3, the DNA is TGCAGCGCTGCGGCAAACCGGCGCTCCTACGAGCAGTACTTC. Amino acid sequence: CSAAANRRSYEQYF.